This T cell receptor beta chain was captured by sequencing in a study of radiation and T cells in renal cell carcinoma. General study findings and limits: No pretreatment tumor biopsies were available for baseline clonotypes. Top tumor clonotypes rose in blood 2 weeks post-radiation, then contracted.

Concerning this clone: What it recognizes is unknown.

The CDR3 consists of 12 residues. The ends were cut back, 8 bases at V and 7 bases at J, with 15 bases in the middle. The germline CDR1 and CDR2 sequences are MDHEN and SYDVKM. Data came from immunoSEQ multiplex PCR; TCRdb stores just in-frame clones and leaves some out. The sample holds about 140,000 clones, 75% to 90% seen once. Time point denoted: baseline pretreatment blood. Treatment given: 15 Gy SBRT to primary tumor, nephrectomy 4 weeks later. Blood was sampled at baseline, 2 weeks and 4 weeks after SBRT. The chain links TRBV28 to TRBJ2-7; D not certain. The specimen comprised blood, sampled from a patient whose treatment included radiotherapy and nephrectomy. The sequence derives from a woman in her forties or fifties with renal cell carcinoma. CDR3 amino acids: CASVGSLGEQYF. CDR3 bases: TGTGCCAGCGTAGGGTCTCTGGGGGAGCAGTACTTC. Based on the CDR3 plus reference TRBV28 and TRBJ2-7, the full variable domain is DVKVTQSSRYLVKRTGEKVFLECVQDMDHENMFWYRQDPGLGLRLIYFSYDVKMKEKGDIPEGYSVSREKKERFSLILESASTNQTSMYLCASVGSLGEQYFGPGTRLTVT.